This is a list of T cell receptor beta chains from one sample in a study of T cell responses to AZD1222 COVID-19 vaccine. Clones were read by immunoSEQ multiplex PCR, and TCRdb kept only the in-frame ones, dropping some. The sample carries 90,000 to 120,000 clones, approximately 90% recorded once. The sample here was peripheral blood, taken on day 0 of AZD1222 vaccination. These receptors came from an adult in good health. CDR3s leave out the opening cysteine and the closing phenylalanine or tryptophan.

CDR3 protein: ASRRGTGAYEQY
J gene: TRBJ2-7
V gene: TRBV27

CDR3 protein: ASSAPAGTSGPRLF
J gene: TRBJ2-2
V gene: TRBV13

CDR3 protein: ASNEASYNEQF
J gene: TRBJ2-1
V gene: TRBV19

CDR3 protein: ASTAGTGFWNEKLF
J gene: TRBJ1-4
V gene: TRBV2

CDR3 protein: ATTPRDNQETQY
J gene: TRBJ2-5
V gene: TRBV6-5

CDR3 protein: ASSPRGSKAHNTQY
J gene: TRBJ2-3
V gene: TRBV7-2

CDR3 protein: ASSPTGYEQY
J gene: TRBJ2-7
V gene: TRBV12-3/TRBV12-4

CDR3 protein: ASSLQGGEEETQY
J gene: TRBJ2-5
V gene: TRBV11-2

CDR3 protein: ASSIDFSTDTQY
J gene: TRBJ2-3
V gene: TRBV19

CDR3 protein: ASSQTGGDSTDTQY
J gene: TRBJ2-3
V gene: TRBV4-3

CDR3 protein: ATRDPDRGNYGYT
J gene: TRBJ1-2
V gene: TRBV15

CDR3 protein: ASSPGTGVTGELF
J gene: TRBJ2-2
V gene: TRBV5-1

CDR3 protein: ASSQVRYRFYRVNEQF
J gene: TRBJ2-1
V gene: TRBV3-1/TRBV3-2

CDR3 protein: ASSSRTGRNTEAF
J gene: TRBJ1-1
V gene: TRBV14

CDR3 protein: ASSIPDRGYGYT
J gene: TRBJ1-2
V gene: TRBV19

CDR3 protein: ASSYREVRSPLH
J gene: TRBJ1-6
V gene: TRBV6-2/TRBV6-3

CDR3 protein: AWSPSDGVQF
J gene: TRBJ2-1
V gene: TRBV30

CDR3 protein: ASSQGPWNSPLH
J gene: TRBJ1-6
V gene: TRBV3-1/TRBV3-2

CDR3 protein: ASSHSGGAYEQY
J gene: TRBJ2-7
V gene: TRBV13

CDR3 protein: ASSADTFRPQH
J gene: TRBJ1-5
V gene: TRBV6-5

CDR3 protein: ASSLVDLGLGEQY
J gene: TRBJ2-7
V gene: TRBV5-6

CDR3 protein: ASGDRAYGYT
J gene: TRBJ1-2
V gene: TRBV7-2

CDR3 protein: ASSVESGANVLT
J gene: TRBJ2-6
V gene: TRBV28

CDR3 protein: ASSYDSPNSPLH
J gene: TRBJ1-6
V gene: TRBV6-5

CDR3 protein: ASSRRQVNEQF
J gene: TRBJ2-1
V gene: TRBV7-2

CDR3 protein: ASSLARMNTEAF
J gene: TRBJ1-1
V gene: TRBV7-9

CDR3 protein: ATSAARNTEAF
J gene: TRBJ1-1
V gene: TRBV19

CDR3 protein: ASTRGFSSYNEQF
J gene: TRBJ2-1
V gene: TRBV3-1/TRBV3-2

CDR3 protein: ASSINRGDQPQH
J gene: TRBJ1-5
V gene: TRBV19

CDR3 protein: ASESRGNQPQH
J gene: TRBJ1-5
V gene: TRBV12-3/TRBV12-4

CDR3 protein: ASSYLRGEQY
J gene: TRBJ2-7
V gene: TRBV6-2/TRBV6-3

CDR3 protein: ASSEHRAHPGSYEQY
J gene: TRBJ2-7
V gene: TRBV6-4

CDR3 protein: ASSPRGTSRLH
J gene: TRBJ1-6
V gene: TRBV27

CDR3 protein: ASGFMYYTEAF
J gene: TRBJ1-1
V gene: TRBV12-5

CDR3 protein: ASSQDSDLGVRKLF
J gene: TRBJ1-4
V gene: TRBV4-3

CDR3 protein: ASSLAVGSPLH
J gene: TRBJ1-6
V gene: TRBV11-2

CDR3 protein: ASSGGRGTAYEQY
J gene: TRBJ2-7
V gene: TRBV11-2